The rows below give T cell receptor beta chains drawn from one sample of a study of cytomegalovirus exposure and HLA in healthy donors. TCRdb's copy holds only in-frame clones and misses some; the assay was immunoSEQ multiplex PCR. The sample lists more than 110,000 clones; roughly 76% were seen once. Source material: PBMCs. These receptors came from a female donor in good health and CMV-seronegative. Both conserved end residues are part of each CDR3. Each record gives: D gene, J gene, V gene, clone size, CDR3 protein, CDR3 DNA. A D gene is named only where the DNA matches it firmly. The listing skips clone size in some rows; elsewhere it reads once, few, many or a size class.

>TRBD2|TRBJ2-7|TRBV7-6|-
CASGGLAGNYEQYF
TGTGCCAGCGGGGGGCTAGCGGGAAACTACGAGCAGTACTTC
>TRBD1|TRBJ2-7|TRBV29-1|-
CSVGSFGTGVYEQYF
TGCAGCGTTGGATCTTTCGGGACAGGGGTCTACGAGCAGTACTTC
>-|TRBJ1-1|TRBV6-5|-
CASSYSQGINTEAFF
TGTGCCAGCAGTTACTCACAGGGTATCAACACTGAAGCTTTCTTT
>TRBD1|TRBJ1-5|TRBV28|few
CASRDRGENQPQHF
TGTGCCAGCAGGGACAGGGGCGAAAATCAGCCCCAGCATTTT
>-|TRBJ1-5|TRBV28|-
CASSSPTEGQPQHF
TGTGCCAGCAGTTCCCCCACCGAGGGTCAGCCCCAGCATTTT
>-|TRBJ1-1|TRBV7-9|once
CASSLQENTEAFF
TGTGCCAGCAGCCTACAGGAGAACACTGAAGCTTTCTTT
>TRBD2|TRBJ2-5|TRBV10-3|-
CAISEPGTRKETQYF
TGTGCCATCAGTGAGCCCGGGACTAGGAAAGAGACCCAGTACTTC
>-|TRBJ1-3|TRBV7-2|few
CASSLTVTGNTIYF
TGTGCCAGCAGCCTGACAGTAACTGGAAACACCATATATTTT
>TRBD2|TRBJ2-1|TRBV2|-
CASSPAGGLSSYNEQFF
TGTGCCAGCAGCCCAGCGGGGGGGCTGAGCTCCTACAATGAGCAGTTCTTC
>TRBD2|TRBJ2-5|TRBV5-1|once
CASSSGRAGETQYF
TGCGCCAGCAGTAGCGGGAGGGCCGGAGAGACCCAGTACTTC
>-|TRBJ1-1|TRBV6-1|-
CASSEGLTSGSLDTEASF
TGTGCCAGCAGTGAAGGGTTAACGTCAGGTAGTTTGGACACTGAAGCTTCCTTT
>TRBD1|TRBJ1-2|TRBV28|-
CASSIPGQGAANPNYGYTF
TGTGCCAGCAGCATACCGGGACAGGGGGCCGCGAATCCTAACTATGGCTACACCTTC
>TRBD2|TRBJ2-1|TRBV19|-
CASSLLAGGPNEQFF
TGTGCCAGTAGCCTATTAGCGGGAGGGCCCAATGAGCAGTTCTTC
>TRBD2|TRBJ2-2|TRBV10-3|-
CAISEGLERLGTGELFF
TGTGCCATCAGCGAAGGACTAGAGCGGTTGGGCACCGGGGAGCTGTTTTTT